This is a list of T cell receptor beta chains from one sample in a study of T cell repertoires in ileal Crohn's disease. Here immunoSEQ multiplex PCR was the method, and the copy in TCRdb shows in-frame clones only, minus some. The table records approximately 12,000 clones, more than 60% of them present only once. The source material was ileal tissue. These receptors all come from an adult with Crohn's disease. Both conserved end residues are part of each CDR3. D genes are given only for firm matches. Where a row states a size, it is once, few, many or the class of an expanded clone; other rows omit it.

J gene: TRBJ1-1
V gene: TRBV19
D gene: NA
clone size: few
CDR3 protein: CASSQALGTEAFF
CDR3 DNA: TGTGCCAGTAGTCAGGCCCTGGGGACTGAAGCTTTCTTT

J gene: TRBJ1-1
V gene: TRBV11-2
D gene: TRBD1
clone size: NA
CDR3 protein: CASSFQGAVNTEAFF
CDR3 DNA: TGTGCCAGCAGCTTCCAGGGGGCGGTGAACACTGAAGCTTTCTTT

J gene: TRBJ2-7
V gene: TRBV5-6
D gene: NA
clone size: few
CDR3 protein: CASSLAVGSYEQYF
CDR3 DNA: TGTGCCAGCAGCTTGGCCGTCGGCTCCTACGAGCAGTACTTC

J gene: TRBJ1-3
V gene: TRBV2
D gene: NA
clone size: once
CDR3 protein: CARGTTGNTIYF
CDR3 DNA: TGTGCCAGGGGGACTACTGGAAACACCATATATTTT

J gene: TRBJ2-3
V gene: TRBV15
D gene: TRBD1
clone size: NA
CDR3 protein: CATSRDVLGQGRTDTQYF
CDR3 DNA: TGTGCCACCAGCAGAGATGTCTTAGGACAGGGAAGAACAGATACGCAGTATTTT

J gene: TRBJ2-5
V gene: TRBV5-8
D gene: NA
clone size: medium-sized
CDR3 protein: CASSLYGETQYF
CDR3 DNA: TGTGCCAGCAGCTTGTATGGAGAGACCCAGTACTTC

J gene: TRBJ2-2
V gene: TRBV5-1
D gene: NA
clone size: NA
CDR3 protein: CASSLGSQRGTGELFF
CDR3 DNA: TGCGCCAGCAGCTTGGGGTCCCAAAGAGGCACCGGGGAGCTGTTTTTT

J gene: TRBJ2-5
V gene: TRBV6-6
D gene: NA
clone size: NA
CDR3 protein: CASTQEKVQETQYF
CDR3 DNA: TGTGCCAGCACTCAGGAGAAGGTTCAAGAGACCCAGTACTTC

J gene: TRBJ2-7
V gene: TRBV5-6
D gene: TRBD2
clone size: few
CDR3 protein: CASSFGTSGYSYEQYF
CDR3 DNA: TGTGCCAGCAGCTTTGGGACTAGCGGGTACTCCTACGAGCAGTACTTC

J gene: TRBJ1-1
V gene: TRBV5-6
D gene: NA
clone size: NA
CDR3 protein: CASSLASVNRRTEAFF
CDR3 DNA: TGTGCCAGCAGCTTGGCCTCAGTTAACAGGAGGACTGAAGCTTTCTTT

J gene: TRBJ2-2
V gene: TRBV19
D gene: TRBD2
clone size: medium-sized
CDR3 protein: CASSIPQAGVGELFF
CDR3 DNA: TGTGCCAGTAGTATCCCCCAAGCGGGGGTTGGGGAGCTGTTTTTT

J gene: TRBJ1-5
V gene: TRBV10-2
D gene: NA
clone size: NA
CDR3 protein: CASSHANGNQPQHF
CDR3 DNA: TGCGCCAGCAGTCATGCAAACGGCAATCAGCCCCAGCATTTT

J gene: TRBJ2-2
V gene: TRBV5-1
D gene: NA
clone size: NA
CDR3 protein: CASSSGQWANTGELFF
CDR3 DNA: TGCGCCAGCAGCTCTGGACAGTGGGCCAACACCGGGGAGCTGTTTTTT

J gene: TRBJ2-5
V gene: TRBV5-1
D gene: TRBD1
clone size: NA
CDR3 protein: CASSLPQGGETQYF
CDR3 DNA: TGCGCCAGCAGCTTGCCACAGGGGGGAGAGACCCAGTACTTC

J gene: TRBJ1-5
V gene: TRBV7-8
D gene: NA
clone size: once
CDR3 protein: CASSLEGFSKHF
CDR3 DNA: TGTGCCAGCAGCTTAGAGGGGTTCTCCAAGCATTTT

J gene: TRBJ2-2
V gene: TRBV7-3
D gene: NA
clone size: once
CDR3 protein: CASSLKGVRELFF
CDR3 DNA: TGTGCCAGCAGCTTAAAGGGGGTCCGGGAGCTGTTTTTT

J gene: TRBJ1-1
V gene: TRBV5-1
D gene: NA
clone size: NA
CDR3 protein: CASSILGPRDTEAFF
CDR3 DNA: TGCGCCAGCAGCATACTGGGTCCGCGGGACACTGAAGCTTTCTTT

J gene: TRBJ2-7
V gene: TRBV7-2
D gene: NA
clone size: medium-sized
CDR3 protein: CASSSQWGSTYEQYF
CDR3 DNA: TGTGCCAGCAGCTCTCAATGGGGCTCCACCTACGAGCAGTACTTC

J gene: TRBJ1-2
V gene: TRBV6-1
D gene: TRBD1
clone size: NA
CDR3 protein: CASSAFMTGNDGYTF
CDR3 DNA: TGTGCCAGCAGTGCCTTTATGACAGGGAATGATGGCTACACCTTC

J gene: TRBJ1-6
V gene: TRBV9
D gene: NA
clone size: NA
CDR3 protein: CASSITGTTISPLHF
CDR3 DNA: TGTGCCAGCAGCATAACCGGGACAACAATTTCACCCCTCCACTTT

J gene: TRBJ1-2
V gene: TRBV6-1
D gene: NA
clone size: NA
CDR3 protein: CASSERHTNYGYTF
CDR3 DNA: TGTGCCAGCAGTGAACGGCACACTAACTATGGCTACACCTTC

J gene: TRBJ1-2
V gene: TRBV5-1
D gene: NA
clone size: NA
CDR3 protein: CASTLNRFGDYGYTF
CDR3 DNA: TGCGCCAGCACCCTGAATCGGTTCGGTGACTATGGCTACACCTTC

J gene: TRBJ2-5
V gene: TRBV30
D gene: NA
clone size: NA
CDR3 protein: CAWSVNGETQYF
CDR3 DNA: TGTGCCTGGAGTGTAAATGGAGAGACCCAGTACTTC

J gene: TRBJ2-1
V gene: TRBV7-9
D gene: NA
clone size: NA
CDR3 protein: CASSKTGSSYNEQFF
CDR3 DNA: TGTGCCAGCAGCAAAACCGGAAGCTCCTACAATGAGCAGTTCTTC

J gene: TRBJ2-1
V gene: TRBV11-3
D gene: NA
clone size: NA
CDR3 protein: CASSADPNEQFF
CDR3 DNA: TGTGCCAGCAGCGCAGACCCGAATGAGCAGTTCTTC

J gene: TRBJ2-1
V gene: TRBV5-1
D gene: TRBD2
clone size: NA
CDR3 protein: CASTLDGGGYNEQFF
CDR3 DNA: TGCGCCAGCACCCTGGATGGGGGGGGCTACAATGAGCAGTTCTTC

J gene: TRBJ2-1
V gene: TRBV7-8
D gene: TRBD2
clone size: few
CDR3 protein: CASRRTSGGLYNEQFF
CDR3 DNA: TGTGCCAGCAGACGGACTAGCGGGGGGTTGTACAATGAGCAGTTCTTC

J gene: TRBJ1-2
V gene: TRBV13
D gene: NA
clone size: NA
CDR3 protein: CASSLRGRAGYGYTF
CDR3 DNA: TGTGCCAGCAGCTTAAGGGGGAGGGCTGGCTATGGCTACACCTTC

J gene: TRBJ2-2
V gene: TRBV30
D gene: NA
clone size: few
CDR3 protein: CAWSVRSGELFF
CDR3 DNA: TGTGCCTGGAGTGTACGTTCCGGGGAGCTGTTTTTT

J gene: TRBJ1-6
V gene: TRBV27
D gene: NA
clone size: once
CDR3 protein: CASSPRAGLNNSPLHF
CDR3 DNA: TGTGCCAGCAGTCCAAGGGCTGGGTTGAACAATTCACCCCTCCACTTT

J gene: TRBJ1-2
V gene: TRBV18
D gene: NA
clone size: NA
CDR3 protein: CASSPLDYGYTF
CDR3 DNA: TGTGCCAGCTCTCCGCTCGACTATGGCTACACCTTC

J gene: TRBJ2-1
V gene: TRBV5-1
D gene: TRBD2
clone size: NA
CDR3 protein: CASSLVRTSGAGTYNEQFF
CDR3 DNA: TGCGCCAGCAGCTTGGTTCGGACTAGCGGGGCGGGAACCTACAATGAGCAGTTCTTC

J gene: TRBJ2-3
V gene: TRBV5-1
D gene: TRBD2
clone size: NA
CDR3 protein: CASSLTSGGAKADTQYF
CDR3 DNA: TGCGCCAGCAGCCTTACTAGCGGGGGGGCCAAGGCAGATACGCAGTATTTT

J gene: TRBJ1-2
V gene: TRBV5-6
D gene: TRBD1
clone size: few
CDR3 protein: CASSPLDRSESGGYTF
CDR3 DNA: TGTGCCAGCAGCCCACTGGACAGGTCCGAATCCGGTGGCTACACCTTC

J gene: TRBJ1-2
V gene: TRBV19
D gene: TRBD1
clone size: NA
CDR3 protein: CASSIKRTGRYGYTF
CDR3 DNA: TGTGCCAGTAGTATTAAAAGGACAGGCCGCTATGGCTACACCTTC

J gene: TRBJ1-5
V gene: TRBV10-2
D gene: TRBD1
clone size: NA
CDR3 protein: CASSESGQEGQPQHF
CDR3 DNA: TGCGCCAGCAGTGAGTCCGGACAGGAGGGTCAGCCCCAGCATTTT

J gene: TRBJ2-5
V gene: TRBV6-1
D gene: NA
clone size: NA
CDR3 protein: CASSEMRGETQYF
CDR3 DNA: TGTGCCAGCAGTGAAATGAGGGGAGAGACCCAGTACTTC

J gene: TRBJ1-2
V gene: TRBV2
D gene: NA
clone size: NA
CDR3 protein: CASIERGHLDGYTF
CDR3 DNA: TGTGCCAGCATTGAGAGAGGGCACCTTGATGGCTACACCTTC

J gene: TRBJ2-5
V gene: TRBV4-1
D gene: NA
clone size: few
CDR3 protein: CASSQVWGAGETQYF
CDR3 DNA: TGCGCCAGCAGCCAAGTGTGGGGGGCTGGGGAGACCCAGTACTTC

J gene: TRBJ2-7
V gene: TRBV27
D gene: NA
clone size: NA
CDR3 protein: CASSPRQDSYEQYF
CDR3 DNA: TGTGCCAGCAGCCCTAGACAGGACTCCTACGAGCAGTACTTC

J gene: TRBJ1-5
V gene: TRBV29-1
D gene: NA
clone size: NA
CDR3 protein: CSVGVGGQPQHF
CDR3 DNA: TGCAGCGTAGGAGTAGGGGGGCAGCCCCAGCATTTT

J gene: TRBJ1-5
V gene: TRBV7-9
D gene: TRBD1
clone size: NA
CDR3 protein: CASSGPTGANQPQHF
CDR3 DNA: TGTGCCAGCAGCGGCCCGACAGGGGCCAATCAGCCCCAGCATTTT

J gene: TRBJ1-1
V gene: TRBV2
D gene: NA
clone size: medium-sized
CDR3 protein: CASSDNRAERTEAFF
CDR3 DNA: TGTGCCAGCAGTGACAACAGGGCTGAGAGGACTGAAGCTTTCTTT

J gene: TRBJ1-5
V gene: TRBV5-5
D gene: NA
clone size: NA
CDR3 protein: CASSLGVGLSNQPQHF
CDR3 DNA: TGTGCCAGCAGCTTGGGGGTGGGCTTGAGCAATCAGCCCCAGCATTTT

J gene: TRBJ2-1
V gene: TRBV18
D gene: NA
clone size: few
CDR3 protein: CASSPGTPGEQFF
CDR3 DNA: TGTGCCAGCTCACCCGGGACGCCTGGTGAGCAGTTCTTC

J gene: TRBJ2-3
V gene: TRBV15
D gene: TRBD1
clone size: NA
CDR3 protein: CATSSRDSSTDTQYF
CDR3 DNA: TGTGCCACCAGCAGTCGGGACAGTAGCACAGATACGCAGTATTTT

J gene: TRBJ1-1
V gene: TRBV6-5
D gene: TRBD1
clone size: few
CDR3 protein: CASSYSSDRLKTEAFF
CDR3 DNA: TGTGCCAGCAGTTACTCCTCGGACAGGCTGAAGACTGAAGCTTTCTTT

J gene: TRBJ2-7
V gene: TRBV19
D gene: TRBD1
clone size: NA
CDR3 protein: CASSIVGQATYEQYF
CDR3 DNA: TGTGCCAGTAGTATTGTGGGACAGGCGACCTACGAGCAGTACTTC

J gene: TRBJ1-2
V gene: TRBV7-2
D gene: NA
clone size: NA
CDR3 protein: CASSPQINYGYTF
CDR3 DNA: TGTGCCAGCAGCCCCCAGATAAACTATGGCTACACCTTC

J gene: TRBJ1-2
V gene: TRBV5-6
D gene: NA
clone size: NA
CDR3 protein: CASSLGIQGEWDGYTF
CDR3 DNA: TGTGCCAGCAGCTTGGGAATCCAGGGAGAATGGGACGGCTACACCTTC

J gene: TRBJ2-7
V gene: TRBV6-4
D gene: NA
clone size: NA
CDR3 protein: CASSDSVWGLSYEQYF
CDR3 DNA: TGTGCCAGCAGTGACTCGGTTTGGGGGCTCTCCTACGAGCAGTACTTC

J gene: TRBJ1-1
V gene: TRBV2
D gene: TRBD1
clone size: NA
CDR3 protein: CASRPGTGIPEAFF
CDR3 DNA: TGTGCCAGCAGGCCCGGGACAGGGATTCCTGAAGCTTTCTTT

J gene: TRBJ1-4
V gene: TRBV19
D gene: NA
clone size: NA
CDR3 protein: CASSTSITRNEKLFF
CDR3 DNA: TGTGCCAGTAGTACCTCCATCACGAGGAATGAAAAACTGTTTTTT

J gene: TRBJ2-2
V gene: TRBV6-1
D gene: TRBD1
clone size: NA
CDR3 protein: CASSFGQGANGELFF
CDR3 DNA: TGTGCCAGCAGTTTTGGACAGGGGGCAAACGGGGAGCTGTTTTTT

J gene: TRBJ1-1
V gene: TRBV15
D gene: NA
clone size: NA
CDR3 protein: CATSRFTGNTEAFF
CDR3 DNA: TGTGCCACCAGCAGATTTACAGGGAACACTGAAGCTTTCTTT

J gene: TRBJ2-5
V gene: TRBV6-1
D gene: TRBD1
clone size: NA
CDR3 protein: CASRGQGWQTQYF
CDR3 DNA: TGTGCCAGCAGGGGACAGGGTTGGCAGACCCAGTACTTC

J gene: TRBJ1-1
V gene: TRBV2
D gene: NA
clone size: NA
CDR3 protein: CASTPGHGNTEAFF
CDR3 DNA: TGTGCCAGCACTCCGGGACACGGAAACACTGAAGCTTTCTTT

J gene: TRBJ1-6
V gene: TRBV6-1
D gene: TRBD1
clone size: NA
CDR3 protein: CASSEQGVGSPLHF
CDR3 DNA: TGTGCCAGCAGTGAGCAGGGGGTAGGTTCACCCCTCCACTTT

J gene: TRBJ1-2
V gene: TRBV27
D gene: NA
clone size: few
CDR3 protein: CASSSITGPHGYTF
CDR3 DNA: TGTGCCAGCAGTTCAATTACAGGGCCCCATGGCTACACCTTC

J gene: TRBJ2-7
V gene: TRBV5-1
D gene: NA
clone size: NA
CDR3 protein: CASSLVVDHEQYF
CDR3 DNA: TGCGCCAGCAGCTTGGTAGTCGACCACGAGCAGTACTTC